The next 18 T cell receptor beta chains were all read from a single sample in a study of response to subunit inactivated influenza vaccine. TCRdb re-called the RT-PCR reads through MiXCR, storing one row per CDR3 protein. The repertoire holds some 550,000 distinct CDR3 sequences, with less than 25% as singletons. The data also belong to a second study, concerning T cells expressing NK-cell markers. Turning to that study: Synthesis of TCR beta cDNA relied on 5'RACE template switching carrying UMIs.

The sample here was CD4+ T cells sorted from PBMCs, taken about 12 days after vaccination. The receptors here all came from a middle-aged man who received an inactivated influenza vaccine.

This clonotype was counted a few times. V gene TRBV7-9 combines with J gene TRBJ2-7; 9 nucleotides match TRBD1. This CDR3 has 15 amino acids. With 5 bases clipped from V and 4 bases from J, the junction kept 9 bases outside the gene matches. From germline, CDR1 is SEHNR and CDR2 FQNEAQ (reference sequence). In DNA form, the CDR3 reads TGTGCCAGCAGCGAAAACCGGGACAGGGATTACGAGCAGTACTTC. This sequence encodes CASSENRDRDYEQYF.

This clonotype has ten or more counts. This chain joins TRBV7-9 and TRBJ2-7; 11 bases line up with TRBD2. From germline, CDR1 is SEHNR and CDR2 FQNEAQ (reference sequence). The CDR3 has 15 amino acids. Trimming removed 0 bases from V and 3 bases from J; junction bases left unmatched: 1. The CDR3 reads CASSLAGLAVYEQYF. As DNA, the CDR3 is TGTGCCAGCAGCTTAGCGGGACTAGCGGTCTACGAGCAGTACTTC.

This clonotype was recorded a few times. The chain is built from TRBV2 and TRBJ2-3, with D unresolved. The CDR3 sequence is 14 residues long. Germline V gives CDR1 SNHLY, CDR2 FYNNEI. V lost 3 bases to trimming and J lost 9 bases, with 16 bases between them. The CDR3 here is CASSDNPYSDTQYF. The CDR3 nucleotides read TGTGCCAGCAGTGATAATCCGTATTCTGACACGCAGTATTTT.

In its sample, this clonotype was seen once. V is TRBV27 and J is TRBJ1-1; possible D gene TRBD1, 5 bases. Germline assignment: CDR1 MNHEY and CDR2 SMNVEV (reference sequence). CDR3 length: 13 amino acids. V was clipped by 0 bases and J by 10 bases, with 12 bases between them. The CDR3 loop reads CASSLSGGYAAFF. In DNA, the CDR3 is TGTGCCAGCAGTTTATCGGGGGGGTATGCAGCTTTCTTT.

This clonotype appeared a few times. The gene calls are TRBV20-1 and TRBJ2-1, with D tentatively TRBD1 (5 bases). The CDR3 is 14 residues long. With 6 bases removed from V and 0 bases from J, the gap between germline ends came to 12 bases. The germline gives CDR1 DFQATT, CDR2 SNEGSKA (reference sequence). In DNA, the CDR3 is TGCAGTGCAATGACAGCTAGCTCCTACAATGAGCAGTTCTTC. This translates into CSAMTASSYNEQFF.

This clonotype was seen a few times. The genes are TRBV20-1 and TRBJ1-2; the D gene is possibly TRBD1 (6 bases). Germline values: CDR1 DFQATT, CDR2 SNEGSKA (reference sequence). The CDR3 contains 13 residues. V was trimmed by 5 bases and J by 8 bases, leaving 18 bases between them. The CDR3 loop is CSALTSTGRGYTF. The CDR3 nucleotides are TGCAGTGCTCTAACATCCACAGGGCGCGGCTACACCTTC.

This clonotype occurred a few times. The chain recombines TRBV12-3 or TRBV12-4 with TRBJ2-1, with D unclear. This CDR3 is built from 12 residues. V was cut by 7 bases and J by 10 bases, with 14 bases left in between. This CDR3 is CASILSSGEQFF. The CDR3 DNA reads as TGTGCCAGCATTCTTAGCAGTGGGGAGCAGTTCTTC.

The chain combines TRBV6-2 or TRBV6-3 with TRBJ2-2; either TRBD1 or TRBD2 may fit D (5 bases each). This CDR3 region has 17 residues. The V end was cut by 8 bases, the J end by 5 bases, with 24 bases between. The V gene's germline CDR1 is MNHEY and CDR2 SVGEGT. CDR3 region: CASSPDLVGGTTGELFF. The DNA of the CDR3 is TGTGCCAGCTCCCCCGACCTGGTTGGGGGAACTACCGGGGAGCTGTTTTTT.

This clonotype turned up a few times. V gene TRBV20-1 combines with J gene TRBJ1-6, with a weak D call TRBD1 (6 bases). Germline V gene sequence: CDR1 DFQATT, CDR2 SNEGSKA (reference sequence). The CDR3 runs to 16 residues. Trimming left V 6 bases short and J 6 bases short, with 21 bases between. This CDR3 reads CSAEGGRLARNSPLHF. The CDR3 nucleotides read TGCAGTGCCGAAGGGGGAAGGTTGGCTCGTAATTCACCCCTCCACTTT.

This chain links TRBV5-5 with TRBJ2-1; tentatively, D is TRBD2 (6 bases). The CDR3 length is 12 residues. V lost 4 bases to trimming and J lost 4 bases, with 6 bases between them. Germline loops: CDR1 SGHKS, CDR2 YYEKEE (reference sequence). CDR3 protein: CASSAGYNEQFF. CDR3 nucleotide sequence: TGTGCCAGCAGCGCGGGGTACAATGAGCAGTTCTTC. The complete variable domain, with remaining parts taken from reference TRBV5-5 and TRBJ2-1, reads DAGVTQSPTHLIKTRGQQVTLRCSPISGHKSVSWYQQVLGQGPQFIFQYYEKEERGRGNFPDRFSARQFPNYSSELNVNALLLGDSALYLCASSAGYNEQFFGPGTRLTVL.

The V call is TRBV3-1, the J call TRBJ1-6; the D gene is possibly TRBD1 (5 bases). Germline V lookup: CDR1 LGHDT, CDR2 YNNKEL (reference sequence). The length of the CDR3 is 14 residues. V shed 3 bases and J shed 10 bases, with 13 bases lying between them. The CDR3 loop reads CASSQTARYSPLHF. CDR3 sequence (DNA): TGTGCCAGCAGCCAGACAGCTAGGTACTCACCCCTCCACTTT.

Ten or more counts support this clonotype. The V gene is TRBV5-4, the J gene TRBJ2-2; D is ambiguous. This CDR3 has 15 residues. The germline gives CDR1 SGHNT, CDR2 YYREEE (reference sequence). V was shortened by 4 bases and J by 4 bases, with 14 bases between the two germline ends. CDR3 protein: CASSPQLGSTGELFF. The CDR3 DNA reads TGTGCCAGCAGCCCCCAGTTGGGTTCCACCGGGGAGCTGTTTTTT.

This clonotype has more than one count but fewer than ten. The chain links TRBV20-1 to TRBJ1-1; tentatively, D is TRBD1 (5 bases). Trimming left V 2 bases short and J 1 base short, with 17 bases between. CDR1 and CDR2 from the germline V gene are DFQATT and SNEGSKA (reference sequence). The CDR3 runs 16 residues. The chain's CDR3 is CSARSDRLEGNTEAFF. In DNA, the CDR3 is TGCAGTGCTAGATCTGACAGACTTGAAGGGAACACTGAAGCTTTCTTT.

The rearrangement uses TRBV7-2 and TRBJ1-5; the D is unclear. The CDR3 has 13 residues. CDR1 SGHTA and CDR2 FQGNSA come from the germline V gene. Between the trimmed V and J ends, which lost 5 bases and 9 bases, there was a span of 14 bases. This CDR3 is CASSPTFNLPQHF. Written as DNA, the CDR3 is TGTGCCAGCAGCCCGACCTTCAATTTGCCCCAGCATTTT.

In this sample, this clonotype turned up a few times. The V call is TRBV9, the J call TRBJ2-5; 7 bases align to TRBD1. Trimming cost V 3 bases and J 1 base; bases outside gene matches: 3. Germline CDR1 is SGDLS and CDR2 is YYNGEE. The CDR3 has 14 residues. In DNA, the CDR3 is TGTGCCAGCAGCGGGGGACAGCTCCAAGAGACCCAGTACTTC. Translated, it gives CASSGGQLQETQYF.

The chain employs TRBV6-2 or TRBV6-3 and TRBJ2-7; maybe TRBD1 (6 bases). V was clipped by 0 bases and J by 6 bases, with 12 bases between them. CDR3 length: 14 residues. Germline lookup yields CDR1 MNHEY and CDR2 SVGEGT. The CDR3 region is CASSYSGTKGEQYF. The DNA of the CDR3 is TGTGCCAGCAGTTACTCCGGGACAAAAGGCGAGCAGTACTTC.

The chain has TRBV5-1 and TRBJ2-3, with D tentatively TRBD1 (6 bases). This CDR3 contains 15 residues. Germline V gene sequence: CDR1 SGHRS, CDR2 YFSETQ. Trimming stripped 5 bases from V and 2 bases from J, with 15 bases between. CDR3 in amino acids: CASRTGTTSTDTQYF. The DNA for the CDR3 is TGCGCCAGCAGAACCGGGACAACCTCCACAGATACGCAGTATTTT.

This clonotype showed up just a few times. This chain links TRBV12-3 or TRBV12-4 with TRBJ1-1; D is possibly TRBD1 (5 bases). This CDR3 is built from 13 residues. V was pared by 11 bases and J by 0 bases, with 13 bases between. This chain's CDR3 is CAPLGVMNTEAFF. In DNA, the CDR3 is TGTGCCCCCTTAGGGGTGATGAACACTGAAGCTTTCTTT.